This T cell receptor beta chain was retrieved from a study of blood T cell repertoires in COVID-19. For the study at large: The United States, Italy and Spain provided the acute and convalescent COVID-19 samples. T cells, B-cell-depleted T cells, or PBMCs supplied cDNA or gDNA.

Original methodology: From reference gene primer amplification, estimates of nucleated cell counts were derived. The assay was immunoSEQ multiplex PCR, and TCRdb's table has in-frame clones only and misses some. V, J and clone size reflect that table, while D and trimming were determined from the DNA. The table includes approximately 60,000 clones, approximately 79% detected once. The sequence was collected from a man between 60 and 70 years old with acute or convalescent COVID-19. Sequenced: peripheral blood.

CDR3 sequence (DNA): TGCGCCAGCAGCCCGGGGGGCGATTACAATGAGCAGTTCTTC. Protein sequence: CASSPGGDYNEQFF. The chain uses TRBV5-1 and TRBJ2-1; D possibly corresponds to TRBD2 (7 bases). The CDR3 loop spans 14 amino acids. CDR1 and CDR2 from the germline V gene are SGHRS and YFSETQ. The V end was cut by 4 bases, the J end by 4 bases, with 12 bases between.